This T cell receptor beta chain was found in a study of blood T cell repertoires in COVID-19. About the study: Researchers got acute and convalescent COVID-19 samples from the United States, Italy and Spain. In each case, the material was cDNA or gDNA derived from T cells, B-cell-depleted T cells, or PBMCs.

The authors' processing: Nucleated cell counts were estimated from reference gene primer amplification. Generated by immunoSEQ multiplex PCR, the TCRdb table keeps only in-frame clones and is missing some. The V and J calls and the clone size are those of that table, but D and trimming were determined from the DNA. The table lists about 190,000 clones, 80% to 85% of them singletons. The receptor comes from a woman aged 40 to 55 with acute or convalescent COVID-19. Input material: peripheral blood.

The CDR3 here is CASSLTEFAPQHF. For the CDR3, the DNA is TGTGCCAGCAGTCTGACAGAATTTGCTCCCCAGCATTTT. This chain joins TRBV2 and TRBJ1-5; D may be TRBD1 (5 bases). The CDR3 is 13 amino acids. Germline V CDR1 and CDR2: SNHLY, FYNNEI. Trimming took off 5 bases at V and 10 bases at J, with 15 bases between the two ends.